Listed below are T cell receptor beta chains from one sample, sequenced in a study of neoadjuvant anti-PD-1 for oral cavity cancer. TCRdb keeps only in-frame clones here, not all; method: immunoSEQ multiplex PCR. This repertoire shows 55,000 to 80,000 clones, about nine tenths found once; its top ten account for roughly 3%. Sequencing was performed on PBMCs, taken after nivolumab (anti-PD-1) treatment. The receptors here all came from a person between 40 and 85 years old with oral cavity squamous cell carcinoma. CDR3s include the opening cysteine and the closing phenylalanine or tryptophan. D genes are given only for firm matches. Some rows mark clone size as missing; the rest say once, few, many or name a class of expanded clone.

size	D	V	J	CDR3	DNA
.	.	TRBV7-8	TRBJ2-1	CASSRGGINEQFF	TGTGCCAGCAGCCGGGGAGGAATCAATGAGCAGTTCTTC
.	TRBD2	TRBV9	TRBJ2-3	CASSVGTSGRASTDTQYF	TGTGCCAGCAGCGTAGGGACTAGCGGTCGCGCTAGCACAGATACGCAGTATTTT
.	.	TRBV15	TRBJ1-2	CATSTPNGHGYTF	TGTGCCACCAGCACCCCAAACGGGCATGGCTACACCTTC
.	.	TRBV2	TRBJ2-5	CASSDGRSQETQYF	TGTGCCAGCAGTGACGGCCGGAGCCAAGAGACCCAGTACTTC
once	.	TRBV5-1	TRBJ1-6	CASSLWREGNSPLHF	TGCGCCAGCAGCTTATGGAGGGAGGGGAATTCACCCCTCCACTTT
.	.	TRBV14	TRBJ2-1	CASSLQAGQEQFF	TGTGCCAGCAGCCTTCAAGCCGGACAGGAGCAGTTCTTC
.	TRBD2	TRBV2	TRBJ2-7	CAERGASYEQYF	TGTGCCGAGCGGGGGGCCTCCTACGAGCAGTACTTC
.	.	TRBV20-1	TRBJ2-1	CSASILHEQFF	TGCAGTGCTAGTATTCTGCATGAGCAGTTCTTC
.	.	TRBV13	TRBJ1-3	CASSAGTGRGNTIYF	TGTGCCAGCTCCGCGGGAACGGGACGTGGAAACACCATATATTTT
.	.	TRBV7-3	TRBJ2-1	CASSSRSSYNEQFF	TGTGCCAGCAGTTCTAGGAGCTCCTACAATGAGCAGTTCTTC